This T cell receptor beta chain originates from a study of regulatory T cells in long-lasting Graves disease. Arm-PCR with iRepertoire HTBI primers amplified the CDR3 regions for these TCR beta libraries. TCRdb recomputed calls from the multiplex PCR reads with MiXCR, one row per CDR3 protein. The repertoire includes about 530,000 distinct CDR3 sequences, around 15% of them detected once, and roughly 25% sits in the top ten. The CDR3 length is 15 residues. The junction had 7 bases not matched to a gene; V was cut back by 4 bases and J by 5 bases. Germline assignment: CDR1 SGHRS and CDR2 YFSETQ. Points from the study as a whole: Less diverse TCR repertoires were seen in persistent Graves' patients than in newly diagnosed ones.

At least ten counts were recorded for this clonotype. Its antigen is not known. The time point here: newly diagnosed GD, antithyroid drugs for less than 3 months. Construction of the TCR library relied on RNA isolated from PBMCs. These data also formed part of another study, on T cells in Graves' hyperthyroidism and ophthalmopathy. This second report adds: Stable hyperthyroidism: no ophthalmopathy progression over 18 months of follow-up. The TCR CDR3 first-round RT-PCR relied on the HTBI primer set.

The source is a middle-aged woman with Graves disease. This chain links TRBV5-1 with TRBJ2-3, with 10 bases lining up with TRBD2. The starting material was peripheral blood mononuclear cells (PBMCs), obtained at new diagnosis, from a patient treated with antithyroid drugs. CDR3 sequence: CASSPEVAGGDTQYF. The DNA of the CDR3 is TGCGCCAGCAGCCCGGAGGTAGCGGGGGGAGATACGCAGTATTTT.